This is a list of T cell receptor beta chains from one sample in a study of T cells in localized non-small cell lung cancer. TCRdb's table, derived via immunoSEQ multiplex PCR, lists solely in-frame clones and lacks some. The sample lists about 24,000 clones, 70% to 90% occurring once. The source was peripheral blood mononuclear cells, collected before any cancer treatment. All receptors derive from a woman aged 35 to 70 with stage III lung adenocarcinoma. Both conserved end residues are part of each CDR3. Each record gives: D gene, J gene, clone size, V gene, CDR3 protein, CDR3 DNA. D genes are given only for firm matches. Clone size is given for some rows only: seen once, a few or many times, or a class if the clone is expanded.

- | TRBJ2-3 | once | TRBV4-1 | CASSLKIIRSQGDTQYF | TGCGCCAGCAGCCTCAAGATCATAAGATCTCAGGGAGATACGCAGTATTTT
- | TRBJ2-2 | - | TRBV7-6 | CASSLAGRTHNTGELFF | TGTGCCAGCAGCTTAGCGGGAAGGACACACAACACCGGGGAGCTGTTTTTT
- | TRBJ2-1 | - | TRBV7-2 | CASSLVYEQFF | TGTGCCAGCAGCTTAGTGTATGAGCAGTTCTTC
TRBD1 | TRBJ2-3 | - | TRBV27 | CASSTGTGVGTDTQYF | TGTGCCAGCAGTACCGGGACAGGGGTGGGCACAGATACGCAGTATTTT
TRBD2 | TRBJ2-3 | - | TRBV28 | CASSLRLAGGPKITDTQYF | TGTGCCAGCAGTTTAAGGCTAGCGGGGGGGCCGAAGATCACAGATACGCAGTATTTT
- | TRBJ2-2 | - | TRBV10-2 | CATNPGQNTGELFF | TGCGCCACCAACCCGGGACAGAACACCGGGGAGCTGTTTTTT
TRBD1 | TRBJ1-5 | - | TRBV7-2 | CASSSGQGSNQPQHF | TGTGCCAGCAGCTCTGGACAGGGCAGCAATCAGCCCCAGCATTTT
TRBD1 | TRBJ1-3 | few | TRBV18 | CASSPSTGAGNTIYF | TGTGCCAGCTCACCATCGACAGGGGCTGGAAACACCATATATTTT
TRBD1 | TRBJ2-7 | - | TRBV4-3 | CASSTTDRVTEQYF | TGCGCCAGCAGCACCACCGACAGGGTGACTGAGCAGTACTTC
- | TRBJ2-7 | - | TRBV14 | CASSQDLGVEQYF | TGTGCCAGCAGCCAAGATCTAGGTGTCGAGCAGTACTTC
- | TRBJ2-1 | - | TRBV7-9 | CASSFARGGTDSEQFF | TGTGCCAGCAGCTTCGCCCGGGGGGGGACAGACAGTGAGCAGTTCTTC
- | TRBJ1-3 | - | TRBV5-1 | CASRTGATGNTIYF | TGCGCCAGCAGGACGGGGGCGACTGGAAACACCATATATTTT
TRBD1 | TRBJ1-2 | once | TRBV10-3 | CAIRPQGARFYGYTF | TGTGCCATCAGGCCACAGGGGGCGCGTTTCTATGGCTACACCTTC
TRBD2 | TRBJ2-1 | - | TRBV27 | CATWVGGARNEQFF | TGTGCCACTTGGGTCGGGGGGGCCAGGAATGAGCAGTTCTTC
TRBD2 | TRBJ2-7 | - | TRBV4-3 | CASSPRTSGPYEQYF | TGCGCCAGCAGCCCTCGGACTAGCGGGCCTTACGAGCAGTACTTC
TRBD1 | TRBJ1-6 | - | TRBV7-8 | CASSLAPRVPGGERYNSPLHF | TGTGCCAGCAGCTTAGCGCCCCGCGTACCAGGGGGCGAACGCTATAATTCACCCCTCCACTTT
- | TRBJ2-2 | once | TRBV15 | CATSPNRDRELFF | TGTGCCACCAGCCCGAACCGGGACAGGGAGCTGTTTTTT
TRBD1 | TRBJ2-7 | - | TRBV18 | CASSPPTGQGQGTYEQYF | TGTGCCAGCTCACCACCGACGGGACAAGGACAGGGCACCTACGAGCAGTACTTC
- | TRBJ2-7 | few | TRBV5-8 | CASSLVRDVEQYF | TGTGCCAGCAGCTTGGTCAGGGACGTCGAGCAGTACTTC
- | TRBJ2-3 | once | TRBV6-6 | CASSYARTDTQYF | TGTGCCAGCAGTTACGCACGCACAGATACGCAGTATTTT
TRBD2 | TRBJ2-7 | - | TRBV27 | CASSQWTSGGVYEQYF | TGTGCCAGCAGTCAATGGACTAGCGGGGGGGTTTACGAGCAGTACTTC
- | TRBJ2-3 | - | TRBV14 | CASSQDYGSDTQYF | TGTGCCAGCAGCCAAGATTACGGGTCAGATACGCAGTATTTT
TRBD2 | TRBJ2-1 | - | TRBV28 | CASSLNGLAEFF | TGTGCCAGCAGTTTAAACGGACTAGCGGAGTTCTTC
TRBD1 | TRBJ1-5 | - | TRBV7-6 | CASSLGTGGNQPQHF | TGTGCCAGCAGCTTAGGGACAGGGGGCAATCAGCCCCAGCATTTT
- | TRBJ2-1 | - | TRBV9 | CASSVGRIYNEQFF | TGTGCCAGCAGCGTAGGGCGGATCTACAATGAGCAGTTCTTC
- | TRBJ1-2 | - | TRBV6-5 | CASSPGFRNYTF | TGTGCCAGCAGTCCCGGGTTCAGGAACTACACCTTC
TRBD1 | TRBJ2-7 | - | TRBV14 | CASKQGQDSYEQYF | TGTGCCAGCAAACAGGGACAGGATTCCTACGAGCAGTACTTC
- | TRBJ2-1 | - | TRBV6-1 | CASSEGGALSYEQFF | TGTGCCAGCAGTGAAGGGGGGGCTTTATCTTATGAGCAGTTCTTC
TRBD2 | TRBJ2-5 | - | TRBV9 | CASSPRLAGERETQYF | TGTGCCAGCAGCCCCCGACTAGCGGGAGAACGAGAGACCCAGTACTTC
- | TRBJ1-1 | - | TRBV5-1 | CASSFDGRGVTEAFF | TGCGCCAGCAGCTTTGATGGTAGAGGAGTCACTGAAGCTTTCTTT
TRBD2 | TRBJ2-1 | - | TRBV25-1 | CASSDWTSGDSYNEQFF | TGTGCCAGCAGTGATTGGACTAGCGGGGACTCCTACAATGAGCAGTTCTTC
- | TRBJ2-2 | once | TRBV5-4 | CASSFWDTGELFF | TGTGCCAGCAGCTTCTGGGACACCGGGGAGCTGTTTTTT
- | TRBJ2-7 | few | TRBV5-1 | CASSLSGQYEQYF | TGCGCCAGCAGCTTGTCAGGTCAATACGAGCAGTACTTC
- | TRBJ2-2 | - | TRBV27 | CASSTPDGFANTGELFF | TGTGCCAGCAGTACCCCGGACGGGTTCGCGAACACCGGGGAGCTGTTTTTT
- | TRBJ2-7 | - | TRBV7-8 | CASTIPHSSYEQYF | TGTGCCAGCACTATCCCGCACAGCTCCTACGAGCAGTACTTC
- | TRBJ2-1 | - | TRBV2 | CASRPLATSHEQFF | TGTGCCAGCAGACCCCTAGCGACCTCGCATGAGCAGTTCTTC
TRBD1 | TRBJ2-2 | - | TRBV6-5 | CASGTGGSGELFF | TGTGCCAGCGGGACAGGGGGGTCCGGGGAGCTGTTTTTT
TRBD1 | TRBJ2-1 | - | TRBV7-2 | CASSFDRANEQFF | TGTGCCAGCAGCTTCGACAGGGCCAATGAGCAGTTCTTC
- | TRBJ1-3 | few | TRBV5-1 | CASSPQGTGNTIYF | TGCGCCAGCAGCCCCCAGGGAACTGGAAACACCATATATTTT
- | TRBJ1-5 | - | TRBV4-3 | CASSHDIRGGNQPQHF | TGCGCCAGCAGCCATGATATTCGGGGTGGCAATCAGCCCCAGCATTTT
- | TRBJ2-6 | once | TRBV4-3 | CASSQEPGVGANVLTF | TGCGCCAGCAGCCAAGAACCCGGGGTCGGGGCCAACGTCCTGACTTTC
- | TRBJ2-3 | - | TRBV4-1 | CASSQDRLAVDTQYF | TGCGCCAGCAGCCAAGATAGGCTAGCAGTAGATACGCAGTATTTT
TRBD1 | TRBJ1-5 | - | TRBV5-1 | CASSWTGGKDQPQHF | TGCGCCAGCAGCTGGACAGGGGGGAAGGATCAGCCCCAGCATTTT
- | TRBJ1-3 | - | TRBV15 | CATSRDNLIYSGNTIYF | TGTGCCACCAGCAGAGATAACCTCATCTACTCTGGAAACACCATATATTTT
- | TRBJ1-1 | once | TRBV5-1 | CASSLDRPGGTEAFF | TGCGCCAGCAGCTTGGACAGGCCGGGCGGCACTGAAGCTTTCTTT
TRBD1 | TRBJ1-2 | once | TRBV27 | CASSLRQGANYGYTF | TGTGCCAGCAGTCTCCGACAGGGGGCTAACTATGGCTACACCTTC
- | TRBJ2-1 | - | TRBV4-1 | CASSQAGQTYNEQFF | TGCGCCAGCAGCCAAGCAGGGCAAACCTACAATGAGCAGTTCTTC
TRBD1 | TRBJ2-7 | - | TRBV6-5 | CASSFGQGAMYEQYF | TGTGCCAGCAGTTTCGGACAGGGGGCAATGTACGAGCAGTACTTC
- | TRBJ2-7 | once | TRBV6-6 | CASRYEQYF | TGTGCCAGCAGGTACGAGCAGTACTTC
TRBD2 | TRBJ2-5 | - | TRBV9 | CASSVGLADVETQYF | TGTGCCAGCAGCGTAGGGCTAGCGGACGTAGAGACCCAGTACTTC
- | TRBJ2-7 | - | TRBV6-6 | CASSQTRMAGEQYF | TGTGCCAGCAGTCAGACACGTATGGCCGGGGAGCAGTACTTC
- | TRBJ2-3 | - | TRBV15 | CATSRDLGTRTDTQYF | TGTGCCACCAGCAGAGACCTGGGGACCCGGACAGATACGCAGTATTTT
TRBD2 | TRBJ2-1 | once | TRBV15 | CATSGGTSGYNEQFF | TGTGCCACCAGCGGGGGGACTAGCGGTTACAATGAGCAGTTCTTC
TRBD1 | TRBJ1-5 | - | TRBV30 | CAWSNGQGDRPQHF | TGTGCCTGGAGCAATGGACAGGGGGATCGGCCCCAGCATTTT
- | TRBJ2-2 | - | TRBV11-2 | CASSSLTGELFF | TGTGCCAGCAGCTCCCTCACCGGGGAGCTGTTTTTT
- | TRBJ2-7 | - | TRBV4-1 | CASSQDWNGAYEQYF | TGCGCCAGCAGCCAAGATTGGAATGGAGCCTACGAGCAGTACTTC